The rows below give T cell receptor beta chains drawn from one sample of a study of T cells in narcolepsy. Data came from immunoSEQ multiplex PCR; TCRdb stores just in-frame clones and leaves some out. The sample comprises tens of thousands of clones, roughly 82% of which are singletons, and roughly 0.99% rests with the top ten. Sequencing used CD45RA- memory CD4+ T cells from PBMCs. The receptors shown here come from a human donor with narcolepsy. The CDR3 runs from the conserved cysteine through the conserved F or W. The D gene is left open where the match is weak. Clone size is stated in some rows and not others, as once, few, many or a class when expanded.

TRBJ2-7,.,TRBD1,TRBV4-2,TGTGCCAGCAGCTCCGGGACAGGACGACCACACGAGCAGTACTTC,CASSSGTGRPHEQYF
TRBJ2-7,.,TRBD1,TRBV5-1,TGCGCCAGCAGCTCCCGCCCGGCAGGGGGTTTGAACGAGCAGTACTTC,CASSSRPAGGLNEQYF
TRBJ2-7,.,.,TRBV28,TGTGCCAGCAATGCAGGGACCCGCTACGAGCAGTACTTC,CASNAGTRYEQYF
TRBJ2-7,.,TRBD1,TRBV6-5,TGTGCCAGCAGTAAAGCCGGGACAGTCGCTTTC,CASSKAGTVAF
TRBJ2-1,.,TRBD1,TRBV6-1,TGTGCCAGCAGTGACCGGGACAGACGATCGGATGAGCAGTTCTTC,CASSDRDRRSDEQFF
TRBJ2-7,.,TRBD1,TRBV14,TGTGCCAGCAGCCAAATAAGGGACAGGCACTACGAGCAGTACTTC,CASSQIRDRHYEQYF
TRBJ1-5,.,TRBD1,TRBV27,TGTGCCAGCAGTTCCCCTAGACAGGGGGTTTTTCAGCCCCAGCATTTT,CASSSPRQGVFQPQHF
TRBJ2-7,.,.,TRBV10-1,TGCGCCAGCAGTGAGGACACCACCTCCTACGAGCAGTACTTC,CASSEDTTSYEQYF
TRBJ2-1,.,.,TRBV7-8,TGTGCCAGCAGCTTAGCGCGGGGGCTCGACAATGAGCAGTTCTTC,CASSLARGLDNEQFF
TRBJ2-1,.,TRBD2,TRBV7-9,TGTGCCAGCAGCTTACAGGCTAGCGGGAGTCGGAATGAGCAGTTCTTC,CASSLQASGSRNEQFF
TRBJ2-1,.,TRBD2,TRBV5-8,TGTGCCAGCAGCTTGTGGCGGACTAGCTACAATGAGCAGTTCTTC,CASSLWRTSYNEQFF
TRBJ1-1,.,.,TRBV19,TGTGCCAGTAGTACCAGGGTGAACACTGAAGCTTTCTTT,CASSTRVNTEAFF
TRBJ1-2,.,TRBD1,TRBV6-1,TGTGCCAGCAGCGGGACAGGGGGAGTGGGCTACACCTTC,CASSGTGGVGYTF
TRBJ1-3,few,TRBD1,TRBV28,TGTGCCAGCAGTACAGGGGATACGTGGGGAAACACCATATATTTT,CASSTGDTWGNTIYF
TRBJ2-7,.,.,TRBV6-5,TGTGCTACTACCGGGACGGTGAGCTCCTACGAGCAGTACTTC,CATTGTVSSYEQYF
TRBJ2-7,.,TRBD1,TRBV28,TGTGCCAGCAGAAAACAGGGGGCCAACTACGAGCAGTACTTC,CASRKQGANYEQYF
TRBJ1-1,.,.,TRBV28,TGTGCCAGCATCAAAAAAATGGGTCTTCCCACTGAAGCTTTCTTT,CASIKKMGLPTEAFF
TRBJ2-5,once,.,TRBV28,TGTGCCAGCAGTTTTTCTCCGATTCAAGAGACCCAGTACTTC,CASSFSPIQETQYF
TRBJ1-2,once,TRBD1,TRBV28,TGTGCCAGCAGTTCTACCAAGGGGGACAGAGCTAACTATGGCTACACCTTC,CASSSTKGDRANYGYTF
TRBJ2-2,.,.,TRBV19,TGTGCCAGTACCTCGCGCGGAGGGAAGAACACCGGGGAGCTGTTTTTT,CASTSRGGKNTGELFF
TRBJ2-2,.,.,TRBV2,TGTGCCAGCAACTCGCTTGGGATCCTGAACACCGGGGAGCTGTTTTTT,CASNSLGILNTGELFF
TRBJ2-1,.,.,TRBV11-2,TGTGCCAGCAGCTTGGGATGGAGGGAGAGTGAGCAGTTCTTC,CASSLGWRESEQFF
TRBJ2-7,.,TRBD2,TRBV13,TGTGCCAGCAGCTTAGGCCAGGTGAGACTAGCGGGATACGAGCAGTACTTC,CASSLGQVRLAGYEQYF
TRBJ2-7,.,TRBD1,TRBV19,TGTGCCAGCGCCCAACCTCGGACAGGATACTCGCTCGAGCAGTACTTC,CASAQPRTGYSLEQYF
TRBJ1-2,few,.,TRBV7-2,TGTGCCAGCAGCTTAGATTTTAGTGTGTATGGCTACACCTTC,CASSLDFSVYGYTF
TRBJ1-4,few,TRBD1,TRBV25-1,TGTGCCAGCAGTGCCCAGTTTAACAGGGGATCGAATGAAAAACTGTTTTTT,CASSAQFNRGSNEKLFF
TRBJ2-5,.,TRBD1,TRBV27,TGTGCCAGCAGTTTATTTCCCCGACAGGGATTTCAAGAGACCCAGTACTTC,CASSLFPRQGFQETQYF
TRBJ2-3,.,.,TRBV5-1,TGCGCCAGCAGCTTTGGCGGGGCCAGCACAGATACGCAGTATTTT,CASSFGGASTDTQYF
TRBJ2-3,.,.,TRBV21-1,TGTGCCAGCAGCAACAGGGGAGTGGGAGATACGCAGTATTTT,CASSNRGVGDTQYF
TRBJ1-4,.,.,TRBV7-2,TGTGCCAGCAGCTTAGGTCGAGCGATCTCAACTAATGAAAAACTGTTTTTT,CASSLGRAISTNEKLFF
TRBJ2-5,.,.,TRBV10-2,TGCGCCAGCTGTCTCCCAGGGACGGGGACCCAGTACTTC,CASCLPGTGTQYF
TRBJ1-6,.,.,TRBV10-1,TGCGCCAGCAGCGACCCTAATTCACCCCTCCACTTT,CASSDPNSPLHF
TRBJ2-3,.,.,TRBV5-6,TGTGCCAGCATCCGGAGCGGACCCAGCACAGATACGCAGTATTTT,CASIRSGPSTDTQYF
TRBJ1-6,.,TRBD1,TRBV6-5,TGTGCCAGCAGTGGGGACAGGGGACGTTCACCCCTCCACTTT,CASSGDRGRSPLHF
TRBJ1-4,.,.,TRBV30,TGTGCCTGGAGTGAGGGCAGCTCTAATGAAAAACTGTTTTTT,CAWSEGSSNEKLFF
TRBJ1-2,.,.,TRBV4-1,TGCGCCAGCAGCCAGGGGCCCAGGAGTACTAACTATGGCTACACCTTC,CASSQGPRSTNYGYTF
TRBJ2-7,.,.,TRBV28,TGTGCCAGCGTCAGGCGGAACTCCTACGAGCAGTACTTC,CASVRRNSYEQYF
TRBJ1-2,.,.,TRBV5-4,TGTGCCAGCAGCTCGAGGACAGTCTTGTATGGCTACACCTTC,CASSSRTVLYGYTF
TRBJ1-2,.,TRBD1,TRBV5-4,TGTGCCAGCAGCAGCGCGGGGACAGGGGTTGGAGGCTACACCTTC,CASSSAGTGVGGYTF
TRBJ1-5,.,.,TRBV7-2,TGTGCCAGCAGCTTAGTTCAAGGGGGGGATCAGCCCCAGCATTTT,CASSLVQGGDQPQHF
TRBJ1-6,few,TRBD1,TRBV6-4,TGTGCCAGCAGTGTGACGTGGGGACAGGGATCGCTCCACTTT,CASSVTWGQGSLHF
TRBJ1-5,.,TRBD1,TRBV5-1,TGCGCCAGCAGCAAATATCCGGGAGGGACAGGGGGCGCGAGCAATCAGCCCCAGCATTTT,CASSKYPGGTGGASNQPQHF
TRBJ2-2,.,TRBD2,TRBV19,TGTGCCAGTACATCGGCTAGCGGGACCTGGGCCGGGGAGCTGTTTTTT,CASTSASGTWAGELFF
TRBJ1-1,.,.,TRBV7-9,TGTGCCAGCAGCTTAGCGAGGGGAGGAGACACTGAAGCTTTCTTT,CASSLARGGDTEAFF
TRBJ2-2,.,.,TRBV6-1,TGTGCCAGCAAAGGCAGCGGCCCCGGGGAGCTGTTTTTT,CASKGSGPGELFF
TRBJ1-3,.,.,TRBV28,TGTGCCAGCAGTCCGCGAGGAAAGCGAAACACCATATATTTT,CASSPRGKRNTIYF
TRBJ2-7,.,.,TRBV14,TGTGCCAGCAGCCCATTTTCAAACAGATACGAGCAGTACTTC,CASSPFSNRYEQYF
TRBJ2-1,.,.,TRBV2,TGTGCCAGCAGACTCCAGGGGCGGGGTGAGCAGTTCTTC,CASRLQGRGEQFF
TRBJ2-5,.,.,TRBV5-5,TGTGCCAGCAGCCCTCCGATGGGGTACCAAGAGACCCAGTACTTC,CASSPPMGYQETQYF
TRBJ2-3,.,.,TRBV4-1,TGCGCCAGCAGCCAAGAGGACACAGATACGCAGTATTTT,CASSQEDTDTQYF
TRBJ1-4,.,.,TRBV7-2,TGTGCCAGCAGCCTATCCGGGCCAGGCTTAGAAAAACTGTTTTTT,CASSLSGPGLEKLFF
TRBJ2-2,few,TRBD2,TRBV4-1,TGCGCCAGCAGCCAAGATGCTAGCGGGGCGGCCACCGGGGAGCTGTTTTTT,CASSQDASGAATGELFF
TRBJ2-1,.,.,TRBV2,TGTGCCAGCCAAACAGGGCTAAACATCAATGAGCAGTTCTTC,CASQTGLNINEQFF
TRBJ2-1,.,.,TRBV12-2,TGTGCAAGTCGCTTAAAGTGGTGCGGGGAGACCTACAATGAGCAGTTCTTC,CASRLKWCGETYNEQFF
TRBJ1-5,.,.,TRBV6-5,TGTGCCAGCAGGGGAGGGGGGAGCAATCAGCCCCAGCATTTT,CASRGGGSNQPQHF
TRBJ1-2,.,.,TRBV11-2,TGTGCCAGCAGTGACGGTTTGTGGGGCTACACCTTC,CASSDGLWGYTF
TRBJ1-1,.,.,TRBV2,TGTGCCAGCAGCGGACAGATGAACACTGAAGCTTTCTTT,CASSGQMNTEAFF